The sequence of this T cell receptor (beta chain) was determined in a study of early T cells in non-severe SARS-CoV-2 infection (dated by TCRdb to the early 2020s). Background on the whole study: Because TCR sequencing was done on bulk RNA from unsorted whole blood, the alpha and beta chains could not be paired. Study-level results and caveats: VDJdb matching was skewed toward anti-spike CD8 responses and likely underestimated virus-specific expansions, missing private and CD4 specificities.

In its sample, this clonotype was seen many times. Its antigen is currently not known. The input lacks base qualities; no much larger clone sits a single base away. A case-control design nested within a healthcare worker cohort in London, UK, was used, with weekly nasopharyngeal swab PCR tests and blood sampling performed. Healthcare workers were enrolled in the week of the UK lockdown, from 23 to 31 March 2020, and were followed every week for up to roughly 15 weeks. Sequences MGHRA (CDR1) and YSYEKL (CDR2) are obtained from the germline V gene. The CDR3 contains 17 residues, cysteine and phenylalanine counted. Just the 51-base CDR3 DNA is kept, in frame starting at base 1. Cut back by 1 base and 6 bases, the V and J ends lie 22 bases apart. The method behind the library was 5' RACE. Sequencing instrument: NextSeq 500. Unique molecular identifiers were attached to individual cDNA molecules in the TCR library protocol so that sequencing error and PCR bias could be corrected. Both TCR alpha and beta chains were sequenced, and tight co-correlation was observed between alpha and beta sequence abundances in each sample. For the original study's pipeline: Decombinator V4 was used to annotate TCR sequences for V gene, J gene and CDR3. TCRs were defined as expanded if a significant change between any two time points was detected under a Poisson model with p below 0.0001. Abundances of TCRs were expressed as counts per million after normalisation to the total number of TCRs sequenced in each sample. TRAV1-2 paired with TRAJ12, TRAJ20 or TRAJ33 defined MAIT TCRs, while TRAV10 paired with TRAJ18 defined iNKT TCRs. VDJdb, accessed on 1 November 2021, was searched for TCRs annotated for CMV, EBV and SARS-CoV-2, and TCRs annotated for more than one antigen were excluded. Using fastp trimming at Q25 and MiXCR clonotype assembly, TCRdb reanalyzed the public sequencing data and kept in-frame beta chains. Records with the same CDR3 protein are collapsed into one entry carrying the most frequent genes and DNA. These V and J calls derive from TCRdb rather than the authors' analysis. Across this sample there are 68,000 or so distinct CDR3 sequences, with roughly a tenth seen only once. Jointly, the top ten make up approximately 5.9% of the sample.

The clonotype was recovered from an adult who was a healthcare worker with PCR-confirmed SARS-CoV-2 infection or an uninfected control (not recorded which). Rearrangement joined TRBV4-1 to TRBJ2-7; the D gene may be TRBD1 or TRBD2, since each aligns over 5 bases. Material for sequencing was whole blood. At the DNA level, the sequence is TGCGCCAGCAGCCAAGGGATAGTGGGACCGCCATTTCCCGAGCAGTACTTC. This translates into CASSQGIVGPPFPEQYF.